This T cell receptor (beta chain) was found in a study of blood T cells in healthy people across ages. Across the study: About one barcoded beta molecule per two T cells came from capture by template switching.

General study points: CMV status of donors was unknown, possibly confounding expanded clonotype changes.

Of note for this clonotype: Its specificity is unknown.

The second PCR ran about 6 to 12 cycles with a sample-barcoded 5' primer and J-beta primers. A single record per CDR3 protein comes from TCRdb applying MiXCR to the 5' RACE reads. In the table there are around 800,000 distinct CDR3 sequences, approximately 59% of which are singletons. Trimming cost V 0 bases and J 11 bases; bases outside gene matches: 9. The CDR3 consists of 14 residues. CDR1 ENHRY and CDR2 SYGVKD come from the germline V gene. Sequences were obtained from blood. The V call is TRBV10-3, the J call TRBJ2-5; 7 bases map to TRBD2. This receptor was taken from a man younger than 40 in good health. CDR3 coding DNA: TGTGCCATCAGTGAGTCCAGGGAGGGTGAAGAGCAGTACTTC. Translated: CAISESREGEEQYF.